This T cell receptor beta chain is from a study of identical twins. Study-level findings and limits: Insertions were reduced in abundant cord blood beta clonotypes but not in memory repertoires.

This clonotype has a handful of counts. The antigen is not known. V lost 3 bases to trimming and J lost 7 bases, with 13 bases between them. The CDR3 contains 15 residues. TCRdb re-derived calls from the 5' RACE reads in MiXCR, one entry per CDR3 protein. This repertoire shows about 530,000 distinct CDR3 sequences, about 22% found once; its top ten account for around 0.48%. The sample also formed part of further work on yellow fever vaccine responses in identical twins.

The sequenced material came from CD4+ T cells sorted from blood. The receptor was isolated from a woman in her late teens or twenties in good health. J is TRBJ1-6 and V is TRBV12-3 or TRBV12-4; TRBD1 is a possible D gene (6 bases). The DNA of the CDR3 is TGTGCCAGCAGTTTCTCCGGGACATCCAATTCACCCCTCCACTTT. This codes for CASSFSGTSNSPLHF.